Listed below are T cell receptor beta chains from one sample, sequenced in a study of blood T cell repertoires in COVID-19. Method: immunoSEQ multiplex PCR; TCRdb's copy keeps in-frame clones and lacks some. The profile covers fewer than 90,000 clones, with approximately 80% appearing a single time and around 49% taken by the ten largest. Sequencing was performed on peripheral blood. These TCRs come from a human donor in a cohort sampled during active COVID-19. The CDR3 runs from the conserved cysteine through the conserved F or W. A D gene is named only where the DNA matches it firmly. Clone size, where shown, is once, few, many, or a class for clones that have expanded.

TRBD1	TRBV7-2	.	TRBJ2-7	TGTGCCAGCAGCCCAGATAGGGACAGGCGATACGAGCAGTACTTC	CASSPDRDRRYEQYF
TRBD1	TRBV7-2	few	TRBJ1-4	TGTGCCAGCAGCTTAGCAGGAAGTAGGACAGGAGAAAAACTGTTTTTT	CASSLAGSRTGEKLFF
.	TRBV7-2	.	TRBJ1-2	TGTGCCAGCAGCTTAGATAACGTCCAGGGTATAGGCTACACCTTC	CASSLDNVQGIGYTF
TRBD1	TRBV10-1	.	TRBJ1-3	TGCGCCAAATCCGGGACAGGGGATCGCTGTGGAAACACCATATATTTT	CAKSGTGDRCGNTIYF
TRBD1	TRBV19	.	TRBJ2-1	TGTGCCAGTAGTATTCGGGGACAGTTCCGCGGTGAGCAGTTCTTC	CASSIRGQFRGEQFF
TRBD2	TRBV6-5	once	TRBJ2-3	TGTGCCAGCAGCAGGTGGGGGACTAGCGAGGATACGCAGTATTTT	CASSRWGTSEDTQYF
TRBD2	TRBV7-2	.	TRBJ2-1	TGTGCCAGCAGCACTAGCGGGAGTTCCTACAATGAGCAGTTCTTC	CASSTSGSSYNEQFF
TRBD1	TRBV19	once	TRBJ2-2	TGTGCCAGCAAAGAAGCAGGGGGCGCGAACACCGGGGAGCTGTTTTTT	CASKEAGGANTGELFF
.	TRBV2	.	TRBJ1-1	TGTGCCAGCAGTCAAATCCTTGGCCCGAGGGACACTGAAGCTTTCTTT	CASSQILGPRDTEAFF
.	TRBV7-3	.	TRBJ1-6	TGTGCCAGCAGCGCGTCGCAAAATTCACCCCTCCACTTT	CASSASQNSPLHF
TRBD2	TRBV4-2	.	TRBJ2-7	TGTGCCAGCAGCCAGGGCTCTCTAGCGGGAGGCTACGAGCAGTACTTC	CASSQGSLAGGYEQYF
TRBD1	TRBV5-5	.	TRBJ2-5	TGTGCCAGCAGCTTGGTGGGGACAGGGGGCGAGACCCAGTACTTC	CASSLVGTGGETQYF
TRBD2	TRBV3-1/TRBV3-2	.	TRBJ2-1	TGTGCCAGCAGCCGTTTAACGGGACTAGCTCGGAATGAGCAGTTCTTC	CASSRLTGLARNEQFF
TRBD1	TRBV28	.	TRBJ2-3	TGTGCCAGCAGTTCCGGACAGGGGGCTTATGATACGCAGTATTTT	CASSSGQGAYDTQYF
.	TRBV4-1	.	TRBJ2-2	TGCGCCAGCAGCCAAGGCTCCGCCCAGAGGACCGGGGAGCTGTTTTTT	CASSQGSAQRTGELFF
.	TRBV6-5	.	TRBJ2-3	TGTGCCAGCAGGGGAACGGACAGAGCCACAGATACGCAGTATTTT	CASRGTDRATDTQYF
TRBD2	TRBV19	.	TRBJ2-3	TGTGCCAGTAGGAGCGGGAGTGGCACAGATACGCAGTATTTT	CASRSGSGTDTQYF
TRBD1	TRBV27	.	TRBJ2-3	TGTGCCAGCAGACCCCGGGACAGAGAGCCAGATACGCAGTATTTT	CASRPRDREPDTQYF
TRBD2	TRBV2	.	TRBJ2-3	TGTGCCGAAGTGAGGGGCGGGAGTGGTTCTAATACGCAGTATTTT	CAEVRGGSGSNTQYF
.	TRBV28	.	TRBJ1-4	TGTGCCAGCAGTCCGAGTGAAAAACTGTTTTTT	CASSPSEKLFF
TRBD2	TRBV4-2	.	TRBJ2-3	TGTGCCAGCAGCCATGTGACTAGCGGCCAAACCTTCAGGACGCAGTATTTT	CASSHVTSGQTFRTQYF
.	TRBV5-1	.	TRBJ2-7	TGCGCCAGCAGCTTGGATACTAGGTACGAGCAGTACTTC	CASSLDTRYEQYF
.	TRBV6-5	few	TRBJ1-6	TGTGCCAGCAGCTACGGACAGTTTTATAATTCACCCCTCCACTTT	CASSYGQFYNSPLHF
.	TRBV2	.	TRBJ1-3	TGTGCCAGCCGCCGGGGAACCTCTGGAAACACCATATATTTT	CASRRGTSGNTIYF
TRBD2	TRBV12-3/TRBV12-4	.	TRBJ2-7	TGTGCCAGCAGTAGCGGGGGCTCCTACGAGCAGTACTTC	CASSSGGSYEQYF
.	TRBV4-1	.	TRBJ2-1	TGCGCCAGCAGCCAAGATCCGACTACCCCTCCGCGTAATGAGCAGTTCTTC	CASSQDPTTPPRNEQFF
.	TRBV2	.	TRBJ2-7	TGTGCCAGCACTTACAGCTACGAGCAGTACTTC	CASTYSYEQYF
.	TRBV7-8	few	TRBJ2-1	TGTGCCAGCAGCCTCAGCAGGAATGAGCAGTTCTTC	CASSLSRNEQFF
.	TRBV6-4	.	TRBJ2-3	TGTGCCAGCAGTGCTGGGGTATTAGCGGCAGATACGCAGTATTTT	CASSAGVLAADTQYF
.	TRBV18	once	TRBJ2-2	TGTGCCAGCTCACCAAAGAGCTTGGCGGGAACGAACACCGGGGAGCTGTTTTTT	CASSPKSLAGTNTGELFF
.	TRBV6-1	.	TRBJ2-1	TGTGCCAGCAGTGTCGGAGCGGCTCTGCCCTACAATGAGCAGTTCTTC	CASSVGAALPYNEQFF
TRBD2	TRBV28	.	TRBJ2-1	TGTGCCAGCAGGGTCTTAGGAGACCTAGCGGGGAATGAGCAGTTCTTC	CASRVLGDLAGNEQFF
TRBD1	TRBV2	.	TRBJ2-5	TGTGCCAGCAGTCTAGTCGCAGGGGGCTCCCTCAGGGAGACCCAGTACTTC	CASSLVAGGSLRETQYF
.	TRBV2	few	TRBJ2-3	TGTGCCAGCAGCGCCACAGGGATGAACACAGATACGCAGTATTTT	CASSATGMNTDTQYF
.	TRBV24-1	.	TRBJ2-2	TGTGCCACCCGTGGCGGGGCGAACACCGGGGAGCTGTTTTTT	CATRGGANTGELFF
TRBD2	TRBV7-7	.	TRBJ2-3	TGTGCTAGCAGCCCCCTGACTAGCGGCACAGATACGCAGTATTTT	CASSPLTSGTDTQYF
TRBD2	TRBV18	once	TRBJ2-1	TGTGCCAGCTCACCACAAGGCTCCCGGGGGGATGAGCAGTTCTTC	CASSPQGSRGDEQFF
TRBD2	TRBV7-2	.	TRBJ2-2	TGTGCCAGCAGCTACAGGCCTAGCGGGAGTCGGAACACCGGGGAGCTGTTTTTT	CASSYRPSGSRNTGELFF
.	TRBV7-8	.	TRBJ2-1	TGTGCCAGCAGCCTACAGGGCAATGAGCAGTTCTTC	CASSLQGNEQFF
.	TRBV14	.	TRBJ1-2	TGTGCCAGCAGCCACCGTTACGGGAACTTTGGCTACACCTTC	CASSHRYGNFGYTF
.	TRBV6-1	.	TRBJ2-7	TGTGCCAGCAGTGAGGTCCTTCTTCGGGAGCAGTACTTC	CASSEVLLREQYF
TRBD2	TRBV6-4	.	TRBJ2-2	TGTGCCAAAAGACTAGCGAACGGGGAGCTGTTTTTT	CAKRLANGELFF
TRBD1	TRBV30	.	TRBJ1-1	TGTGCCTGGCAGGGGGCTGGGCTCCACGCCGAAGCTTTCTTT	CAWQGAGLHAEAFF
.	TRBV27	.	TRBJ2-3	TGTGCCAGCAGCTTCTACGGTGGCACAGATACGCAGTATTTT	CASSFYGGTDTQYF
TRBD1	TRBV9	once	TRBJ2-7	TGTGCCAGCTCTTCGGGACAGAAGGGTTACGAGCAGTACTTC	CASSSGQKGYEQYF
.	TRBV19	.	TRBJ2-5	TGTGCCAGTAGTATTGGGGGGGGCAGGCGAGAGACCCAGTACTTC	CASSIGGGRRETQYF
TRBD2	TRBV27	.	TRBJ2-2	TGTGCCAGCAAAAAACTAGCGGGAGGTCGGACCGGGGAGCTGTTTTTT	CASKKLAGGRTGELFF
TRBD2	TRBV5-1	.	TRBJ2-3	TGCGCCAGCAGCTTTACTAGCGGGAGTGCAATAGATACGCAGTATTTT	CASSFTSGSAIDTQYF
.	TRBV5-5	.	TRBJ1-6	TGTGCCAGCAGCTTGGTTCGAGATAATTCACCCCTCCACTTT	CASSLVRDNSPLHF
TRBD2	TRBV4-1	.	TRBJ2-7	TGCGCCAGCAGCCACAAGACGACGGGAGGGCGGTACGAGCAGTACTTC	CASSHKTTGGRYEQYF
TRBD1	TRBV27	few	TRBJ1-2	TGTGCCAGCAGTACCGAGACAGGGCGGGGTGGCTACACCTTC	CASSTETGRGGYTF
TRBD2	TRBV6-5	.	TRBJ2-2	TGTGCCAGCAGTTTAGGGACTAGCACCGGGGAGCTGTTTTTT	CASSLGTSTGELFF
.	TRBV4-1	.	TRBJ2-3	TGCGCCAGCAGCCAAGATCGAGCGGCGGGCACAGATACGCAGTATTTT	CASSQDRAAGTDTQYF
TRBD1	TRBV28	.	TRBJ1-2	TGTGCCAGCAGTCAATATCAGGGGGCAGGCGGCTACACCTTC	CASSQYQGAGGYTF
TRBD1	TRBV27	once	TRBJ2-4	TGTGCCAGCGGCTACTTACAGGGGTCAGCCAAAAACATTCAGTACTTC	CASGYLQGSAKNIQYF
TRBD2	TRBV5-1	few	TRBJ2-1	TGCGCCAGCAGCTTGGGGTTAGTAGCGGGAGTAACCTACAATGAGCAGTTCTTC	CASSLGLVAGVTYNEQFF
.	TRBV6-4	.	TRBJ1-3	TGTGCCAGCAGTGACTCGATCAGCAGGGCCCGTAGCTCTGGAAACACCATATATTTT	CASSDSISRARSSGNTIYF
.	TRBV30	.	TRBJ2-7	TGTGCCTCCACAAGAGAGGGCCGGGAGCAGTACTTC	CASTREGREQYF
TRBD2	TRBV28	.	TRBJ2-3	TGTGCCAGCAGACTAGCGGGAGATGGAGATACGCAGTATTTT	CASRLAGDGDTQYF